This entry lists 5 T cell receptor beta chains sequenced from one sample in a study of shared clonotypes between healthy human individuals. Measured with immunoSEQ multiplex PCR; TCRdb has only the in-frame clones, and not every one. The data show 2 million to 3 million clones, 93% seen once. The sequencing input was naive CD4+ T cells from PBMCs. The subset was: CD45RA+ positively selected. The receptors come from a man aged 18-30 years in good health. Some clones in this sample may be carry-over from other donors' samples.

This sequence joins TRBV6-1 and TRBJ2-2; unclear D gene. Germline-derived CDR1 and CDR2 are MNHNS and SASEGT. V was clipped by 2 bases and J by 5 bases, with 9 bases between them. This CDR3 contains 14 residues. The CDR3, as DNA: TGTGCCAGCAGTGAATCGAGTAGAACCGGGGAGCTGTTTTTT. This gives the protein CASSESSRTGELFF.

This chain links TRBV27 with TRBJ1-1, with D hard to call. The CDR3 runs 15 residues. CDR1 MNHEY and CDR2 SMNVEV come from the germline V gene (reference sequence). V lost 7 bases to trimming and J lost 1 base, with 16 bases between them. CDR3 region: CASMELGLGNTEAFF. As DNA, the CDR3 is TGTGCCAGCATGGAGTTGGGGTTGGGGAACACTGAAGCTTTCTTT.

V gene TRBV2 combines with J gene TRBJ2-7; D may be TRBD1 or TRBD2 (6 bases each). Germline V gene data show CDR1 as SNHLY and CDR2 as FYNNEI. CDR3 size: 15 residues. With 1 base removed from V and 6 bases from J, the gap between germline ends came to 16 bases. The CDR3 reads CASSEGGAGRGEQYF. The CDR3, as DNA: TGTGCCAGCAGTGAAGGGGGGGCAGGCCGGGGCGAGCAGTACTTC.

Regarding this clone: This sample also contains other DNA sequences that code for the same CDR3. The chain carries TRBV28 and TRBJ2-7; no clear D. Germline V lookup: CDR1 MDHEN, CDR2 SYDVKM. V lost 6 bases to trimming and J lost 1 base, with 4 bases between them. The CDR3 has 11 residues. The CDR3 DNA reads TGTGCCAGCAGCCGGTCCTACGAGCAGTACTTC. It translates to CASSRSYEQYF.

The V gene is TRBV18, the J gene TRBJ2-4, with a weak D call TRBD2 (6 bases). Germline V lookup: CDR1 KGHSH, CDR2 LQKENI. Trimming pared 3 bases from V and 7 bases from J, leaving 13 bases between. This CDR3 is 14 amino acids long. The CDR3 here is CASSPPGTFNIQYF. The CDR3 nucleotides read TGTGCCAGCTCACCGCCCGGGACTTTTAACATTCAGTACTTC.